This T cell receptor (beta chain) was found in a study of CD8 T cells in ankylosing spondylitis. Notes on this clonotype: Its antigen is not identified.

TCRdb reprocessed the 5' RACE reads via MiXCR and lists one record per CDR3 protein. The table records 500,000 to 550,000 distinct CDR3 sequences, roughly 13% of them present only once. The CDR3 is 13 residues long. V lost 7 bases and J lost 6, with 12 bases in between. Germline CDR1 and CDR2: LNHDA and SQIVND (reference sequence). General study points: Reported data indicate significant enrichment of disease-linked clones within matched ankylosing spondylitis synovial fluid. Ankylosing spondylitis blood appeared to carry a characteristic TCR beta motif of roughly 8 highly homologous variants. Peripheral blood held disease-linked clones only at relatively low frequency, and these were CD8+.

The sample comprised blood, either unsorted or a sorted T cell fraction (not recorded which). This chain connects TRBV19 to TRBJ2-2; a possible D gene is TRBD2 (6 bases). This TCR derives from a male donor with ankylosing spondylitis. This chain's CDR3 is CASTRELAGELFF. CDR3 coding DNA: TGTGCCAGTACCCGGGAGTTGGCCGGGGAGCTGTTTTTT.